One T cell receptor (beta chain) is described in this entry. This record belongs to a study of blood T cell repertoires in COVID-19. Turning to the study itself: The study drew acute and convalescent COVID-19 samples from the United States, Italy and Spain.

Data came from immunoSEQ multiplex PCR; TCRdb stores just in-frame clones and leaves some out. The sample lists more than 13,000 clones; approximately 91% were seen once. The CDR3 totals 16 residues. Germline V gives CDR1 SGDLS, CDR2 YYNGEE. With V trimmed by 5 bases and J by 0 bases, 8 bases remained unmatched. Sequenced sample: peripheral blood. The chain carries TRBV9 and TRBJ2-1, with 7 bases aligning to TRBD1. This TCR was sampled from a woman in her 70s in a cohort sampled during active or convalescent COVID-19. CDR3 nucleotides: TGTGCCAGCAGTACCGACAGGGTCAGCTCCTACAATGAGCAGTTCTTC. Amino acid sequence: CASSTDRVSSYNEQFF.